This T cell receptor beta chain was obtained from a study of cytomegalovirus exposure and HLA in healthy donors (dated by TCRdb to 2016 to 2017). Study-wide context: According to an earlier analysis of around 600 of the donors, 150 million to 200 million T cells yielded over 100 million unique TCR beta sequences and 250 to 350 Gb of sequence data. All discovery cohort repertoires had been generated using a single sequencing platform. Among 350 to 400 genotyped donors of the cohort, an average of approximately 230,000 unique TCR beta nucleotide sequences were sequenced per donor, 15% to 20% of them non-productive. Donor age, sex, ethnicity and CMV serostatus were compiled together with the repertoire data. The genetic ancestry cluster associated with self-reported Caucasian donors included 70% to 85% of the roughly 400 genotyped donors. A later genetic analysis took genome-wide SNP genotypes for about 55% of the 666 donors and used that subset as a discovery cohort. Rather than drawing on any new phenotypic data, the later analysis identified candidate immune exposures from TCR beta sequences and the way those sequences occurred across donors. An earlier analysis of nearly 600 of the donors applied high-throughput TCR beta sequencing to assess whether each TCR beta V gene segment acted as functional or pseudogenic. Along with the approximately 650-subject first cohort, a separate validation cohort of over a hundred different subjects was used. HLA typing included class I and class II loci at four-digit resolution. An early release that covered fewer than 800 HLA-typed donors contained around 300 gigabases of sequencing data and tens of millions of unique TCR sequences. Roughly 5 DR-DQ haplotypes were handled as single units for association and clustering, since linkage in the cohort was strong. To predict cytomegalovirus infection status, the study combined high-throughput TCR immunosequencing, statistical association of individual TCRs with disease status, and machine learning. A later analysis re-examined previously published TCR beta repertoires from 610 or so donors and added high-resolution HLA genotyping to investigate patterns of TCR occurrence. The number of donors typed differed by locus, with 629-630 for A, B, C, DRB1 and DQB1, 522 for DQA1, about 610 for DPA1, and some 450 for DPB1. The study was designed to test whether signatures of past pathogen exposure could be identified by cataloging public T cell receptors. The T cell repertoires of several hundred subjects were profiled by immunosequencing and related to cytomegalovirus serostatus.

A note on this clone: No cognate antigen has been identified for it. No quality values exist for individual bases; no much larger clone is one base distant.

Library method: the immunoSEQ multiplex PCR assay. The multiplex PCR relied on a mix of 60 forward primers for TCR Vbeta segments and 13 reverse primers for TCR Jbeta segments. The CDR3 region of rearranged TCR beta genes was amplified from genomic DNA by a multiplex PCR assay. The amplified TCR beta libraries were sequenced on the Illumina HiSeq System as 87-base-pair reads. Under the source paper's analysis protocol: A later analysis tallied roughly 76 million unique TCR beta chains across the 640 or so repertoires, and about 10 million of those chains were shared by two or more donors. Raw reads were error-corrected and collapsed into unique sequences by a nearest-neighbor algorithm in which closely related sequences were merged to remove PCR and sequencing errors. To assign V, D and J gene segments, CDR3 sequences were aligned to IMGT reference sequences. For a sequence to be retained, at least a six-nucleotide match to both a V gene segment and a J gene segment was required. Rearrangements were classified as productive when the CDR3 lacked stop codons and remained in frame with V and J, and all other rearrangements were classified as non-productive. Following IMGT convention, CDR3 was defined as the stretch from the second conserved V-encoded cysteine to the conserved J-encoded phenylalanine. The earlier analysis of about 530 of the donors excluded any sequence lacking an unambiguous match to a single V gene segment. An earlier analysis of 587 of the donors classified V segments as functional when productive rearrangements were above 56.7% and as segregating when the standard deviation between donors was above 5%. A statistical classification framework was developed to diagnose cytomegalovirus status using the catalog of TCR beta chain sequences. In a later analysis, V and J genes were assigned by comparing TCR nucleotide sequences against IMGT/GENE-DB human TR gene sequences. The TCRdist pipeline was used in a later analysis to assign CDR3 sequences and most-parsimonious VDJ recombination scenarios. A later analysis defined each TCR beta chain by its CDR3 amino acid sequence plus V-gene family, and excluded reads lacking a unique V-gene family. As a way to deal with suspected cross-contamination and a sequencing artifact, a later analysis dropped 450 to 600 nucleotide sequences that were highly shared and had low generation probability. In a later analysis, a clonal expansion index for each public chain was calculated from normalized within-repertoire ranks of inferred template counts. A later analysis computed generation probabilities with a VDJ recombination model fitted to out-of-frame rearrangements, and checked the results against IGoR. In a later analysis, TCR-TCR, TCR-HLA and TCR-CMV co-occurrence was scored with hypergeometric tests, and a repertoire-size bias correction was applied to TCR pairs. In a later analysis, false discovery rates were estimated by permuting HLA or CMV assignments 20 times. In a later analysis, co-occurring TCRs were grouped using DBSCAN, with TCRdist sequence similarity added in when clustering inside HLA-allele-positive subsets. Repertoires with fewer than 30,000 or more than 120,000 public chains, plus five repertoires with anomalous nucleotide sharing, were excluded from co-occurrence clustering. Held by TCRdb, this immuneACCESS table contains in-frame sequences only and omits some clones. Under half of the omission traces to an unresolved V gene where checked; the cause of the rest is unknown. V, J and clone size are taken as reported in that table, and D and trimming were inferred from the DNA itself. This sample comprises 110,000 to 150,000 clones, roughly 10% of them detected only once. The top ten clonotypes cover 1.5% to 2% of the sample.

The cohort was made up of 500 to 850 healthy bone marrow donors. Cohort members were all nominally healthy when sampled, although unrecorded immune exposures were likely present. The donor was CMV seronegative and was included in the group of 352 seronegative cohort members. Each donor provided a peripheral blood sample, and peripheral blood mononuclear cells were used for TCR beta sequencing. The Qiagen DNeasy Blood Extraction Kit was used to extract genomic DNA from the blood cell samples. Via the germline V gene, CDR1 is SNHLY and CDR2 FYNNEI. The CDR3 starts with the cysteine, ends with the phenylalanine, and has 14 residues. This entry keeps only the CDR3 DNA: 42 bases, framed from base 1. From V the trimming removes 6 bases and from J it removes 6 bases, while the gene matches leave 10 bases of the junction unaccounted for. Overall results and qualifications from the work: A later analysis found that TCR association rates varied across HLA loci, with DRB1 alleles showing the most associated TCRs and HLA-C alleles the fewest. The 87-base-pair reads could not distinguish some IMGT-functional V segments, including TRBV6-2 and TRBV6-3, so those segments were excluded. Presence/absence analyses assumed roughly uniform sequencing depth across donors, an assumption that may not hold. According to a later analysis, most CMV-associated TCR beta chains appeared to be HLA-restricted, and the HLA associations seemed to be driven largely by CMV exposure. In this cohort, only TCR beta chains were sequenced, and detectable features were limited by the absence of alpha or paired-chain data. Linkage disequilibrium might explain the correlated functional status among segregating V segments, but an unknown experimental factor could not be ruled out. The only immune exposure information available for the cohort was CMV serostatus. A few of the identified cytomegalovirus-associated TCR beta chains were confirmed in vitro to be specific for cytomegalovirus antigens. The classifier was reported to diagnose cytomegalovirus status with high specificity and sensitivity in both the original cohort and the validation cohort. In the study, some 160 TCR beta chains were listed as associated with cytomegalovirus. While some public TCRs were present in many individuals, most TCR sequences turned up only very rarely across donors. According to a later analysis, parvovirus B19, influenza, CMV and Epstein-Barr virus appeared linked to several top co-occurrence clusters. According to the authors, the approach could potentially be generalized to other disease states and immunological phenotypes. A further reported finding was that TCR beta sequences accurately predicted the HLA-A and HLA-B alleles for most subjects in the first cohort. Specific HLA alleles were associated with around 18,000 TCR beta sequences at a false discovery rate of 0.05 in a later analysis. When HLA alleles, especially DR and DQ, strongly co-occurred, TCR associations were difficult to assign to individual alleles. A cluster of highly shared sequence variants was judged likely to be a technical artifact of the sequencing pipeline. Because counts were too low, seventeen rarely observed V segments, including chromosome 9 orphons, were excluded from the earlier analysis of under 650 of the donors. In an earlier analysis of some 500 of the donors, most TCR beta V segments appeared in productive rearrangements about 87% or about 30% of the time, broadly matching IMGT annotations. In a later genetic analysis, fewer N-insertions in productive TCRs were reported among donors in an Asian-associated ancestry cluster than the approximately 630-donor mean. A later genetic analysis associated a missense DCLRE1C variant with V-gene and J-gene trimming of TCR beta chains, and an independent cohort replicated the association. In a later analysis, HLA-associated TCR beta chains showed more clonal expansion and lower generation probabilities than non-associated chains that were equally common. Because some donors lacked HLA typing at each locus, the association tests relied only on the typed subset.

The sample consisted of PBMCs. This TCR was recovered from a male donor in good health and CMV-seronegative. The sequence joins TRBV2 to TRBJ1-2; 7 bases in between match TRBD1. The base sequence is TGTGCCAGCAGGATTACAGGGGACCAACATGGCTACACCTTC. Translation gives CASRITGDQHGYTF.